This T cell receptor (beta chain) was captured by sequencing in a study of control samples from healthy donors and cancer patients. The CDR3 totals 14 residues. Germline CDR1 MNHEY, CDR2 SVGAGI. V was pared by 4 bases and J by 8 bases, with 17 bases between. The table came from immunoSEQ multiplex PCR; TCRdb's copy has only in-frame clones and leaves some out. The profile shows about 140,000 clones, approximately 92% of them singletons. This chain uses TRBV6-5 with TRBJ1-2, with D perhaps TRBD1 (5 bases). The sequence came from a man aged 25-45 years in good health. Sequencing was performed on blood. CDR3 in DNA: TGTGCCAGCAGTTCCACGGGGCAGCAACTAGGCTACACCTTC. Protein product: CASSSTGQQLGYTF.